This TCR beta chain derives from a study of regulatory T cells in long-lasting Graves disease. Across the whole study: The criterion for persistent Graves' disease was over 5 years of antithyroid drugs with positive TSH receptor antibodies.

About this clonotype itself: Its antigen is not identified. A read error may be the cause here, since a much bigger clone is one base away. Here the CDR3 omits its conserved ending phenylalanine or tryptophan, so a read error is the likely source.

This CDR3 is 15 amino acids long. From germline, CDR1 is MNHNS and CDR2 SASEGT. Trimming removed 6 bases at V and 0 bases at J, with 9 bases between. The time point denotes: persistent/refractory GD, antithyroid drugs over 5 years with positive TRAb. Making the TCR library involved RNA that had been extracted from PBMCs. Guidelines of the American Thyroid Association were used to diagnose Graves' disease. Notes on the study in general: Newly diagnosed Graves' patients had higher TCR diversity than persistent ones. TRBV28, TRBJ1-2 and TRBJ2-5 were segments that persistent disease favored.

With iRepertoire HTBI primers and Arm-PCR of CDR3 regions, TCR beta libraries were built. TCRdb passed the multiplex PCR reads through MiXCR, listing each CDR3 protein once. The sample comprises 300,000 to 350,000 distinct CDR3 sequences, around a fifth of which are singletons, and just under 30% rests with the top ten. Specimen: peripheral blood mononuclear cells (PBMCs), collected when the disease was refractory, from a patient treated with antithyroid drugs. The receptor was isolated from a female donor with Graves disease. The genes are TRBV6-1 and TRBJ2-6; D not resolved. CDR3: CASRGWDSGANVLTS. CDR3 nucleotides: TGTGCCAGCAGAGGGTGGGACTCTGGGGCCAACGTCCTGACTTCC.